The sequence of this T cell receptor beta chain was determined in a study of OX40 agonist ivuxolimab in advanced cancers. For the study at large: Patients were infused with ivuxolimab every 2 weeks at 0.01 to 10 mg/kg.

This clone was counted once. What it binds is unknown. Points from the study as a whole: Low normalized T-cell clonal expansion also characterized some of the nonresponders. Relative to CD4+, CD8+ T cells held more expanded clones on average.

The method was immunoSEQ multiplex PCR; TCRdb's version includes in-frame clones alone and lacks a portion of them. The sample holds around 67,000 clones, 65% to 90% seen once. The sequencing used CD4+ or CD8+ T cells sorted from blood, collected in a trial of the OX40 agonist ivuxolimab. This receptor was identified in an adult with an advanced solid tumor such as melanoma, head and neck, liver or kidney cancer.

CDR3 sequence (DNA): TGTGCCAGCAGCGAGGGGGACACCGCGGGGAACATTCAGTACTTC. This translates into CASSEGDTAGNIQYF. The genes are TRBV9 and TRBJ2-4, with D possibly called TRBD1 or TRBD2 (6 bases each). The CDR3 is made up of 15 amino acids. CDR1 and CDR2 from the germline V gene are SGDLS and YYNGEE. Between the trimmed V and J ends, which lost 3 bases and 7 bases, there was a span of 17 bases.